This passage covers 25 T cell receptor beta chains from one sample sequenced in a study of CD8+ T cells in alopecia areata. Extracted RNA was reverse transcribed, and the resulting cDNA served as sequencing template. Clones were sequenced by immunoSEQ multiplex PCR, and TCRdb holds only the in-frame ones, with some missing. This sample has 150,000 to 200,000 clones, with 60% found just once. Regarding treatment: oral pan-JAK inhibitor, 5-10 mg twice daily. The sequences come from CD4+ T cells sorted from blood, collected at week 24, from a patient treated with tofacitinib. The receptors were gathered from a human donor with alopecia areata.

V and J are TRBV25-1 and TRBJ1-1; maybe TRBD1 (5 bases). The CDR3 spans 15 residues. Germline V lookup: CDR1 MGHDK, CDR2 SYGVNS. V lost 3 bases, J lost 2 bases, and 13 bases lay in between. As DNA, the CDR3 is TGTGCCAGCAGTGACCTCGGGACCTTCAACACTGAAGCTTTCTTT. Translating gives CASSDLGTFNTEAFF.

This sequence joins TRBV29-1 and TRBJ1-1, with unresolved D. V was cut by 6 bases and J by 6 bases, with 11 bases left in between. This CDR3 has 11 amino acids. CDR1 and CDR2 from the germline V gene are SQVTM and ANQGSEA. CDR3 sequence: CSVADGAEAFF. The CDR3 DNA sequence: TGCAGCGTCGCGGACGGGGCTGAAGCTTTCTTT.

This clone was observed a handful of times. The chain carries TRBV29-1 and TRBJ1-1, with 7 bases identical to TRBD1. Germline V gives CDR1 SQVTM, CDR2 ANQGSEA. This CDR3 is built from 14 residues. V shed 6 bases and J 1 base; nucleotides not matched to a gene: 8. Here the CDR3 DNA reads TGCAGCGTCCGTTACCAGGGGGAGAACACTGAAGCTTTCTTT. This encodes CSVRYQGENTEAFF.

V is TRBV2 and J is TRBJ1-6; the D is unclear. CDR3 length: 12 residues. Trimming took off 2 bases at V and 12 bases at J, with 8 bases between the two ends. The germline V gene encodes CDR1 SNHLY and CDR2 FYNNEI. In DNA form, the CDR3 reads TGTGCCAGCAGTGAAACCCGCGTACCCCTCCACTTT. This codes for CASSETRVPLHF.

The rearrangement links TRBV5-1 to TRBJ2-5; TRBD2 matches 11 bases. Trimming at V came to 5 bases and at J to 2 bases, leaving 5 bases not matched to a gene. From germline, CDR1 is SGHRS and CDR2 YFSETQ. The CDR3 is 15 amino acids. CDR3 protein: CASRVAGGPQETQYF. CDR3 nucleotide sequence: TGCGCCAGCAGGGTAGCGGGGGGGCCGCAAGAGACCCAGTACTTC.

The chain couples TRBV11-1 to TRBJ2-3, with D maybe TRBD2 (5 bases). V was clipped by 5 bases and J by 2 bases, with 14 bases between them. From germline, CDR1 is SGHAT and CDR2 FQDESV (reference sequence). The CDR3 is made up of 15 amino acids. CDR3 sequence (DNA): TGTGCCAGCAGCCCCCAACTAGGACCCACAGATACGCAGTATTTT. As protein: CASSPQLGPTDTQYF.

The V and J genes are TRBV15 and TRBJ2-4, with D perhaps matching TRBD2 (6 bases). The CDR3 loop spans 15 amino acids. Trimming stripped 2 bases from V and 6 bases from J, with 14 bases between. CDR1 is LNHNV, CDR2 YYDKDF, per germline (reference sequence). CDR3 loop: CATSRTLWRGNIQYF. CDR3 DNA: TGTGCCACCAGCAGAACGCTCTGGAGGGGAAACATTCAGTACTTC.

This clone was counted a few times. V gene TRBV29-1 combines with J gene TRBJ2-6; TRBD2 might be the D (5 bases). The germline V gene has CDR1 SQVTM and CDR2 ANQGSEA. V shed 0 bases and J shed 2 bases, with 11 bases lying between them. The CDR3 totals 16 residues. CDR3 coding DNA: TGCAGCGTTGAAGAGAGGACTTTCGCTGGGGCCAACGTCCTGACTTTC. It codes for CSVEERTFAGANVLTF. The full variable domain, with the rest looked up from reference TRBV29-1 and TRBJ2-6, is SAVISQKPSRDICQRGTSLTIQCQVDSQVTMMFWYRQQPGQSLTLIATANQGSEATYESGFVIDKFPISRPNLTFSTLTVSNMSPEDSSIYLCSVEERTFAGANVLTFGAGSRLTVL.

A few counts support this clone. The CDR3 reads CSVSISGANVLTF. CDR3 sequence (DNA): TGCAGCGTTTCAATCTCTGGGGCCAACGTCCTGACTTTC. The chain combines TRBV29-1 with TRBJ2-6; no clear D gene. Germline assignment: CDR1 SQVTM and CDR2 ANQGSEA. Trimming removed 5 bases from V and 0 bases from J, with 5 bases in between. The CDR3 sequence is 13 residues long.

This clone was counted once. The V gene is TRBV30, the J gene TRBJ1-2; D gene unclear. The length of the CDR3 is 11 residues. Germline V gene sequence: CDR1 GTSNPN, CDR2 SVGIG (reference sequence). Trimming took off 7 bases at V and 8 bases at J, with 14 bases between the two ends. CDR3 sequence reads: CAFRPEWGYTF. CDR3 nucleotides: TGTGCCTTCAGACCCGAGTGGGGCTACACCTTC.

V gene TRBV2 combines with J gene TRBJ1-4; 7 nucleotides match TRBD1. With 6 bases clipped from V and 5 bases from J, the junction kept 9 bases outside the gene matches. Germline values: CDR1 SNHLY, CDR2 FYNNEI. The CDR3 spans 15 residues. The CDR3 DNA reads TGTGCCAGCAGCTGGACAGGCGAACCGAATGAAAAACTGTTTTTT. It translates to CASSWTGEPNEKLFF.

The CDR3 nucleotides are TGTGCCAGTAGTATATACGACAGGGGGCCGGCTAACTATGGCTACACCTTC. This encodes CASSIYDRGPANYGYTF. The gene calls are TRBV19 and TRBJ1-2; 10 nucleotides align to TRBD1. The ends lost 2 bases at V and 0 bases at J; junction bases unmatched: 6. The germline gives CDR1 LNHDA, CDR2 SQIVND (reference sequence). The CDR3 has 17 residues.

This chain links TRBV29-1 with TRBJ1-2; possibly TRBD1 for D (5 bases). The germline gives CDR1 SQVTM, CDR2 ANQGSEA. Trimming removed 4 bases from V and 7 bases from J, with 13 bases in between. CDR3 length: 12 residues. The CDR3 nucleotides are TGCAGCGTTGTAGGGGAGGTCGGTGGCTACACCTTC. Amino acid sequence: CSVVGEVGGYTF. The full variable domain, completed using reference TRBV29-1 and TRBJ1-2, is SAVISQKPSRDICQRGTSLTIQCQVDSQVTMMFWYRQQPGQSLTLIATANQGSEATYESGFVIDKFPISRPNLTFSTLTVSNMSPEDSSIYLCSVVGEVGGYTFGSGTRLTVV.

This rearrangement joins TRBV30 to TRBJ1-5, with 7 nucleotides matching TRBD1. The CDR3 covers 15 residues. The V segment lost 5 bases and the J segment 3 bases; nucleotides outside the gene matches: 10. The V gene's germline CDR1 is GTSNPN and CDR2 SVGIG (reference sequence). The DNA for the CDR3 is TGTGCCTGGCGGGCCAAAGACAGGGACAATCAGCCCCAGCATTTT. Its translation: CAWRAKDRDNQPQHF.

This clone was seen a single time. The chain uses TRBV29-1 and TRBJ2-7; maybe TRBD1 (6 bases). This CDR3 has 12 residues. V was cut by 6 bases and J by 2 bases, with 11 bases left in between. The germline V gene has CDR1 SQVTM and CDR2 ANQGSEA. As DNA, the CDR3 is TGCAGCGTCTCGGACAGTGCCTACGAGCAGTACTTC. It encodes CSVSDSAYEQYF.

This sequence joins TRBV9 and TRBJ2-3; the D is unclear. CDR1 is SGDLS, CDR2 YYNGEE, per germline. The length of the CDR3 is 14 residues. V lost 3 bases, J lost 5 bases, and 13 bases lay in between. Here the CDR3 reads CASSGDSFGDTQYF. CDR3 nucleotides: TGTGCCAGCAGCGGAGACTCTTTCGGAGATACGCAGTATTTT.

For the CDR3, the DNA is TGTGCCTGGACCATCCAAGTCAGGGGAACTGAAGCTTTCTTT. Amino acid sequence: CAWTIQVRGTEAFF. The chain joins TRBV30 to TRBJ1-1; D is perhaps TRBD1 (6 bases). Germline V gives CDR1 GTSNPN, CDR2 SVGIG (reference sequence). Trimming stripped 4 bases from V and 5 bases from J, with 17 bases between. CDR3 length equals 14 residues.

This clone was counted only a few times. Other DNA sequences in this sample translate to the same CDR3. This rearrangement joins TRBV30 to TRBJ1-5, with D unclear. Trimming shortened V by 1 base and J by 4 bases, and 8 bases separated the two germline ends. The CDR3 consists of 13 residues. The germline gives CDR1 GTSNPN, CDR2 SVGIG (reference sequence). CDR3 coding DNA: TGTGCCTGGAGTGGTGGGGATAATCAGCCCCAGCATTTT. Translated: CAWSGGDNQPQHF.

The gene calls are TRBV29-1 and TRBJ1-1; tentative D call: TRBD1 (5 bases). This CDR3 has 12 amino acids. Germline lookup yields CDR1 SQVTM and CDR2 ANQGSEA. V lost 4 bases, J lost 6 bases, and 12 bases lay in between. The CDR3 sequence is CSVVGLAPEAFF. The CDR3 nucleotides read TGCAGCGTTGTGGGGCTTGCTCCTGAAGCTTTCTTT.

Turning to this clone: Other DNA sequences of this sample code for an identical CDR3. The chain employs TRBV2 and TRBJ2-5, with no clear D. Trimming pared 1 base from V and 6 bases from J, leaving 0 bases between. The CDR3 length is 10 residues. The germline V gene encodes CDR1 SNHLY and CDR2 FYNNEI. The chain's CDR3 is CASSEETQYF. The DNA for the CDR3 is TGTGCCAGCAGTGAAGAGACCCAGTACTTC. The whole variable domain, filled in from reference TRBV2 and TRBJ2-5, reads EPEVTQTPSHQVTQMGQEVILRCVPISNHLYFYWYRQILGQKVEFLVSFYNNEISEKSEIFDDQFSVERPDGSNFTLKIRSTKLEDSAMYFCASSEETQYFGPGTRLLVL.

The rearrangement links TRBV4-1 to TRBJ1-6; D is perhaps TRBD1 (6 bases). V was clipped by 1 base and J by 7 bases, with 14 bases between them. CDR1 MGHRA and CDR2 YSYEKL come from the germline V gene. The CDR3 has 16 residues. CDR3: CASSQGAGERNSPLHF. The CDR3 nucleotides are TGCGCCAGCAGCCAAGGAGCAGGGGAACGAAATTCACCCCTCCACTTT.

In this sample, this clone turned up a few times. Within the sample, other DNA sequences also encode this same CDR3. This rearrangement joins TRBV18 to TRBJ2-7; 8 positions agree with TRBD1. CDR1 KGHSH and CDR2 LQKENI come from the germline V gene. CDR3 length: 14 residues. V lost 2 bases, J lost 3 bases, and 3 bases stayed unmatched. CDR3 amino acids: CASSPGTGHYEQYF. CDR3 DNA: TGTGCCAGCTCACCAGGGACAGGCCACTACGAGCAGTACTTC.

This chain joins TRBV5-1 and TRBJ1-5, with unresolved D. CDR1 is SGHRS and CDR2 is YFSETQ in the germline V gene. Trimming removed 4 bases at V and 0 bases at J, with 8 bases between. The CDR3 length is 14 residues. CDR3 coding DNA: TGCGCCAGCAGCGAAGGAGATAGCAATCAGCCCCAGCATTTT. It translates to CASSEGDSNQPQHF. The complete variable domain, with remaining parts taken from reference TRBV5-1 and TRBJ1-5, reads KAGVTQTPRYLIKTRGQQVTLSCSPISGHRSVSWYQQTPGQGLQFLFEYFSETQRNKGNFPGRFSGRQFSNSRSEMNVSTLELGDSALYLCASSEGDSNQPQHFGDGTRLSIL.

This clone has more than one count but fewer than ten. The genes are TRBV19 and TRBJ1-5, with D possibly matching TRBD1 (5 bases). Germline CDR1 and CDR2: LNHDA and SQIVND (reference sequence). The CDR3 length is 15 residues. V was cut by 5 bases and J by 4 bases, with 15 bases left in between. The CDR3 DNA reads TGTGCCAGTAGTGGGTCCAGGGAAGGGAATCAGCCCCAGCATTTT. This encodes CASSGSREGNQPQHF.

This clone was counted once. V and J are TRBV29-1 and TRBJ2-5; D is tentatively TRBD1 or TRBD2 (5 bases each). CDR1 and CDR2 from the germline V gene are SQVTM and ANQGSEA. The V end was cut by 4 bases, the J end by 5 bases, with 20 bases between. The CDR3 is made up of 15 amino acids. Here the CDR3 reads CSVVTVGTYAETQYF. The CDR3 DNA is TGCAGCGTTGTAACAGTGGGGACGTATGCGGAGACCCAGTACTTC.